This entry is about one TCR beta chain. Germline CDR1 and CDR2: SGHAT and FQNNGV. This CDR3 region has 15 residues. Trimming removed 5 bases from V and 0 bases from J, with 14 bases in between. Only in-frame clones appear in the TCRdb table, and some are missing; sequencing was by immunoSEQ multiplex PCR. The sample records 100,000 or so clones, roughly 92% being singletons. This specimen comes from a study of siplizumab effects on memory and regulatory T cells. This receptor was identified in a human donor in good health. The specimen was CD4+ T cells sorted from blood. The chain is built from TRBV11-2 and TRBJ2-7; no clear D gene. This CDR3 is CASSHKVGSSYEQYF. CDR3 nucleotide sequence: TGTGCCAGCAGCCACAAGGTGGGCAGCTCCTACGAGCAGTACTTC.